This T cell receptor beta chain was captured in a study of response to subunit inactivated influenza vaccine. Study outcomes and limitations: Each seasonal influenza vaccination, the authors suggested, recruits few new T cells.

In this sample, this clonotype turned up a few times. Its specificity is not known. V shed 7 bases, J shed 7 bases, and the junction held 8 bases outside the gene matches. The CDR3 is 13 residues long. In TCRdb, the RT-PCR reads were re-called with MiXCR into one record per CDR3 protein. The sample records hundreds of thousands of distinct CDR3 sequences, 20% to 25% being singletons. The V gene is TRBV12-3 or TRBV12-4, the J gene TRBJ1-2, with 8 positions matching TRBD1. The clonotype was recovered from a man between 50 and 69 years old who received an inactivated influenza vaccine. Specimen: PBMCs from blood, collected 21 months after vaccination. CDR3 nucleotide sequence: TGTGCCAGCACCGGGACAGGTTTGGGTGGCTACACCTTC. This translates into CASTGTGLGGYTF.